This TCR beta chain was sequenced in a study of PD-1 blockade in classical Hodgkin lymphoma. Looking at the study overall: Patients were given intravenous nivolumab, 3 mg/kg, every 2 weeks. Notes on the study in general: What caused the repertoire differences, perhaps disease activity or prior therapy, remains undefined. Any patient who commenced nivolumab under 1 year after ASCT was excluded. Relapsed/refractory patients reportedly had the lowest baseline TCR diversity, below newly diagnosed patients, who were below healthy donors.

On this clone itself: Its antigen remains unknown.

Every patient relapsed after autologous stem cell transplantation, and brentuximab vedotin exposure varied. This table comes from immunoSEQ multiplex PCR, and its TCRdb copy is limited to in-frame clones, with some not included. The table shows about 13,000 clones, with around 90% occurring only once. V was shortened by 0 bases and J by 6 bases, with 13 bases between the two germline ends. This CDR3 contains 15 residues. The rearrangement joins TRBV6-7 to TRBJ2-3; D is undetermined. TRBV6-7 is recorded as an ORF, its role being uncertain. The source was peripheral blood mononuclear cells (PBMCs), collected at baseline. The origin of this receptor is a human donor with classical Hodgkin lymphoma. The CDR3: CASSYSVGTWDTQYF. CDR3 nucleotides: TGTGCCAGCAGTTACTCGGTGGGAACCTGGGATACGCAGTATTTT.